A selection of T cell receptor beta chains follows, all from one sample in a study of vaccination effects on CD4 cells after COVID-19. The protocol was immunoSEQ multiplex PCR, while the TCRdb copy is restricted to in-frame clones and leaves out a portion. The sample lists approximately 30,000 clones; under 85% were seen once. No antigen has been assigned to these receptors. This specimen consisted of CD4+ T cells from PBMCs cultured with SARS-CoV-2 spike peptides, obtained before COVID-19 vaccination. These receptors were collected from a human donor who received a COVID-19 vaccine. The CDR3 runs from the conserved cysteine through the conserved F or W.

j_gene: TRBJ2-1
v_gene: TRBV28
CDR3aa: CASRPAGEGPNEQFF

j_gene: TRBJ2-7
v_gene: TRBV2
CDR3aa: CASSDHGTVQYF

j_gene: TRBJ2-5
v_gene: TRBV4-1
CDR3aa: CASSQDRGLNQYF

j_gene: TRBJ1-2
v_gene: TRBV3-1/TRBV3-2
CDR3aa: CASSQVPVYGYTF

j_gene: TRBJ1-5
v_gene: TRBV30
CDR3aa: CAWSVGGVGNQPQHF

j_gene: TRBJ1-2
v_gene: TRBV29-1
CDR3aa: CSVERGGNYGYTF

j_gene: TRBJ1-2
v_gene: TRBV2
CDR3aa: CASSDDTGSNYGYTF

j_gene: TRBJ2-7
v_gene: TRBV11-2
CDR3aa: CASSPRQGNYEQYF

j_gene: TRBJ2-5
v_gene: TRBV11-1
CDR3aa: CASSRPGTGSETQYF

j_gene: TRBJ2-3
v_gene: TRBV5-4
CDR3aa: CASSLSGGRGADTQYF

j_gene: TRBJ1-2
v_gene: TRBV7-9
CDR3aa: CASSLDPGHSNYGYTF

j_gene: TRBJ1-1
v_gene: TRBV9
CDR3aa: CASSVEGGLGEAFF

j_gene: TRBJ2-2
v_gene: TRBV6-1
CDR3aa: CASSASSGGGTGELFF

j_gene: TRBJ1-2
v_gene: TRBV11-2
CDR3aa: CASSFRDRYLNYGYTF

j_gene: TRBJ2-3
v_gene: TRBV30
CDR3aa: CAWSESNVGDTRTDTQYF

j_gene: TRBJ2-7
v_gene: TRBV7-2
CDR3aa: CASSLYRPGYEQYF

j_gene: TRBJ1-2
v_gene: TRBV30
CDR3aa: CAWSVTGYGYTF

j_gene: TRBJ1-2
v_gene: TRBV18
CDR3aa: CASSSQRGGGGYTF

j_gene: TRBJ1-2
v_gene: TRBV4-2
CDR3aa: CASSLRTGTVPGGYTF

j_gene: TRBJ2-2
v_gene: TRBV7-2
CDR3aa: CASSPGDRNTGELFF

j_gene: TRBJ2-7
v_gene: TRBV6-5
CDR3aa: CASSYSLGQYEQYF

j_gene: TRBJ2-7
v_gene: TRBV9
CDR3aa: CASSVDPLAGGYEQYF

j_gene: TRBJ2-1
v_gene: TRBV7-9
CDR3aa: CASTEDRAPYNEQFF

j_gene: TRBJ2-1
v_gene: TRBV3-1/TRBV3-2
CDR3aa: CASSPPDRGNEQFF

j_gene: TRBJ2-5
v_gene: TRBV21-1
CDR3aa: CASSKDSPQETQYF